Included here is one T cell receptor (beta chain) sequence, with context. Its antigen is as yet unknown. Selected positively for CCR7 and CD45RO-negative, naive CD8 cells excluded terminally differentiated effector memory CD45RA+ cells. This entry belongs to a study of shared clonotypes between healthy human individuals. Overall study: In total, the donors were a couple of women and a few men aged 18 to 49.

Method: immunoSEQ multiplex PCR; TCRdb's copy keeps in-frame clones and lacks some. In the table there are 2 million to 2.5 million clones, under 95% of which are singletons. CDR1 SGHRS and CDR2 YFSETQ come from the germline V gene. J lost 1 base, V lost 2 bases, and 7 bases had no gene match. The CDR3 has 17 amino acids. Study results and limitations: The sharing of roughly 5% of naive CD4 clonotypes was seen across a handful of donors. With few donors, the genetic and exposure-history diversity represented was limited.

The sequenced material came from naive CD8+ T cells from PBMCs. J is TRBJ2-2 and V is TRBV5-1; 8 bases are a match to TRBD2. The origin of this receptor is a man younger than 35 in good health. Some clones in this sample may be carry-over from other donors' samples. The CDR3 sequence is CASSFPRAGENTGELFF. The CDR3 region has the DNA TGCGCCAGCAGCTTCCCTCGAGCGGGAGAGAACACCGGGGAGCTGTTTTTT.